The entry below gives a single T cell receptor (beta chain) sequence along with its context. Antigen unknown. For CDR3 and TCR beta VDJ profiling, genomic DNA was the template used. TCRdb re-called the reads with MiXCR, one entry per CDR3 protein. This table holds approximately 380,000 distinct CDR3 sequences, approximately 70% found once. The data derive from a study of CD8+CD57+ T cells in acquired aplastic anemia. Study summary: Healthy donors yielded 9.5 million to 11 million CD4+ cell reads on average. The study, taken as a whole, reports: Significant differences in CD8+ Simpson's diversity were not observed between patients and controls. Sharing between patients and controls was observed for twenty-nine CD8+ CDR3 sequences.

The CDR3 totals 14 residues. V lost 0 bases and J lost 4, with 10 bases in between. CDR1 is DFQATT, CDR2 SNEGSKA, per germline (reference sequence). Sequencing was carried out using sorted CD4+, CD8+, or CD8+CD57+ T cells (not recorded which) from PBMCs. The receptor's source is a human donor in good health, serving as a control. This sequence joins TRBV20-1 and TRBJ1-5; D may be TRBD1 (5 bases). This CDR3 is CSAREGVGNQPQHF. CDR3 sequence (DNA): TGCAGTGCTAGAGAGGGGGTGGGGAATCAGCCCCAGCATTTT.